One sample yielded the 15 T cell receptor beta chains listed below, sequenced in a study of blood T cells in healthy people across ages. Then a second PCR, running roughly 6 to 12 cycles, was carried out with a sample-barcoded 5' primer and a J-beta primer mix. Each CDR3 protein is one row after TCRdb ran MiXCR on the 5' RACE reads. The sample has about 780,000 distinct CDR3 sequences, roughly 26% seen once. This same sample was also taken into another study, of T cells of mothers and their children.

What was sequenced was blood. The receptor source for this set is a boy younger than 18 in good health.

The table lists this clonotype with a few counts. The rearrangement uses TRBV4-1 and TRBJ2-7; D uncertain. The V and J ends lost 6 bases and 0 bases respectively, with 9 bases between them. In germline, CDR1 is MGHRA, CDR2 YSYEKL. The CDR3 spans 13 residues. The CDR3 protein is CASSLHLSYEQYF. Written as DNA, the CDR3 is TGCGCCAGCAGTCTACACCTCTCCTACGAGCAGTACTTC.

Only a few counts were recorded for this clonotype. The V and J genes are TRBV6-1 and TRBJ1-1, with D perhaps TRBD1 (5 bases). Germline lookup yields CDR1 MNHNS and CDR2 SASEGT. Trimming took off 8 bases at V and 1 base at J, with 20 bases between the two ends. CDR3 length equals 16 residues. CDR3 region: CASPAKGLSSNTEAFF. The CDR3 coding sequence is TGTGCCAGCCCCGCCAAGGGGCTATCCTCGAACACTGAAGCTTTCTTT.

This CDR3 reads CSAREVGGETQYF. The CDR3 DNA reads as TGCAGTGCTAGAGAGGTGGGGGGGGAGACCCAGTACTTC. The chain uses TRBV20-1 and TRBJ2-1, with 7 nucleotides matching TRBD2. The J call is doubtful: the DNA matches TRBJ2-5 better. CDR3 length: 13 amino acids. Germline CDR1 is DFQATT and CDR2 is SNEGSKA (reference sequence).

This clonotype was picked up a small number of times. Germline is not matched at one junction end, which may reflect a read error. The rearrangement joins TRBV2 to TRBJ2-1, with D possibly called TRBD1 or TRBD2 (6 bases each). Germline CDR1 is SNHLY and CDR2 is FYNNEI. The CDR3 totals 13 residues. The CDR3: CASSEARGAEEIF. In DNA, the CDR3 is TGTGCCAGCAGTGAAGCTAGGGGGGCGGAAGAAATCTTC.

V is TRBV6-6 and J is TRBJ2-4; the D is unclear. V lost 2 bases, J lost 1 base, and 6 bases lay in between. Germline V gene sequence: CDR1 MNHNY, CDR2 SVGAGI (reference sequence). The CDR3 is 14 residues long. The CDR3 reads CASSYDMAKNIQYF. In nucleotides, the CDR3 is TGTGCCAGCAGTTACGACATGGCCAAAAACATTCAGTACTTC.

The V call is TRBV4-2, the J call TRBJ2-2, with 9 bases identical to TRBD2. The CDR3 is made up of 17 amino acids. The V segment lost 0 bases and the J segment 4 bases; nucleotides outside the gene matches: 6. The germline CDR1 and CDR2 sequences are LGHNA and YNFKEQ. CDR3 region: CASSQDAGGLGTGELFF. The DNA for the CDR3 is TGTGCCAGCAGCCAAGACGCGGGGGGGCTCGGCACCGGGGAGCTGTTTTTT.

DNA for the CDR3: TGCGCCAGCGGAACAGGGGGAGACGAGCAGTACTTC. Amino acid sequence: CASGTGGDEQYF. This sequence joins TRBV4-1 and TRBJ2-7, with 8 bases aligning to TRBD1. The CDR3 loop spans 12 amino acids. Germline loops: CDR1 MGHRA, CDR2 YSYEKL. Trimming removed 8 bases from V and 5 bases from J; junction bases left unmatched: 5.

The rearrangement joins TRBV16 to TRBJ2-4; D is undetermined. The length of the CDR3 is 14 residues. The V end was cut by 4 bases, the J end by 5 bases, with 12 bases between. Germline-derived CDR1 and CDR2 are KGHSY and FQNENV. The CDR3 coding sequence is TGTGCCAGCAGCCCTCGCGGCCTTCAAAACATTCAGTACTTC. Protein sequence: CASSPRGLQNIQYF.

The gene calls are TRBV29-1 and TRBJ2-1; no clear D gene. V lost 3 bases, J lost 3 bases, and 6 bases lay in between. CDR1 is SQVTM and CDR2 is ANQGSEA in the germline V gene. This CDR3 has 12 residues. CDR3 sequence reads: CSVDYYYNEQFF. As DNA, the CDR3 is TGCAGCGTTGACTACTACTACAATGAGCAGTTCTTC.

The genes are TRBV29-1 and TRBJ2-3; possible D gene TRBD2, 6 bases. The germline V gene has CDR1 SQVTM and CDR2 ANQGSEA. V was trimmed by 3 bases and J by 3 bases, leaving 19 bases between them. The length of the CDR3 is 16 residues. CDR3 region: CSVEPWDSAATDTQYF. The CDR3 DNA reads as TGCAGCGTTGAGCCTTGGGACTCGGCCGCAACAGATACGCAGTATTTT.

A note on this clonotype: At one end the junction does not follow the germline gene, possibly because of a read error. This chain uses TRBV7-3 with TRBJ2-2, with D maybe TRBD2 (5 bases). The CDR3 extends over 15 amino acids. The germline gives CDR1 SGHTA, CDR2 FQGTGA. CDR3 bases: TGTGCCAGCAGCTTAAGTCGGGGTAACACCAGGGAGCTGTTTTTT. Protein sequence: CASSLSRGNTRELFF.

J is TRBJ2-5 and V is TRBV12-3 or TRBV12-4; 9 nucleotides agree with TRBD2. The junction had 8 bases not matched to a gene; V was cut back by 7 bases and J by 5 bases. The CDR3 is 14 residues long. Written as DNA, the CDR3 is TGTGCCAGCACCGGGCGGGGGGGCCCGGAGACCCAGTACTTC. Amino acids: CASTGRGGPETQYF.

Points on this clonotype: The germline gene is not matched at one end of the junction; a read error may be the cause. The genes are TRBV7-2 and TRBJ2-7; D gene ambiguous. This CDR3 region has 14 residues. The germline gives CDR1 SGHTA, CDR2 FQGNSA. CDR3 amino acids: CASSRTGSAYKQYF. The CDR3 nucleotides are TGTGCCAGCAGCCGAACGGGCAGCGCCTACAAGCAGTACTTC.

There are a few counts of this clonotype. This chain connects TRBV20-1 to TRBJ2-5; the D is unclear. Germline V gene sequence: CDR1 DFQATT, CDR2 SNEGSKA (reference sequence). Trimming removed 2 bases at V and 4 bases at J, with 14 bases between. The CDR3 totals 14 residues. CDR3 nucleotide sequence: TGCAGTGCTAGAAACGCAGGCGGTCGAGAGACCCAGTACTTC. Its translation is CSARNAGGRETQYF.

This clonotype was found a few times. This chain connects TRBV7-9 to TRBJ2-7; 9 bases line up with TRBD1. Trimming cost V 5 bases and J 3 bases; bases outside gene matches: 5. This CDR3 is built from 14 residues. Germline V gene lookup returns CDR1 SEHNR and CDR2 FQNEAQ (reference sequence). The CDR3 is CASSNYRGLYEQYF. In DNA form, the CDR3 reads TGTGCCAGCAGCAACTACAGGGGGCTCTACGAGCAGTACTTC.